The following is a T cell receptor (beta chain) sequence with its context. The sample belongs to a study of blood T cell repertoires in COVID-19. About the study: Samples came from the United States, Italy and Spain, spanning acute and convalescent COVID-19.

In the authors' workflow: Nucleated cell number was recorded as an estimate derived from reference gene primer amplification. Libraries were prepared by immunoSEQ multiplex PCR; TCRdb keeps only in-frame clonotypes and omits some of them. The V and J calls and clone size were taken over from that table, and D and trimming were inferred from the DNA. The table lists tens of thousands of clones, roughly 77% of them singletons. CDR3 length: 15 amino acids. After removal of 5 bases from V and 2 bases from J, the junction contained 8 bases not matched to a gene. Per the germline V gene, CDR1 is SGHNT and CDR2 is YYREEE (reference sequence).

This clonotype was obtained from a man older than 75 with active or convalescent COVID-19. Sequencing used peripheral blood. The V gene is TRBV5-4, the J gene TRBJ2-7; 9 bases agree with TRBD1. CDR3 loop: CASRRTGTGTYEQYF. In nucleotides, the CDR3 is TGTGCCAGCAGGCGCACCGGGACAGGGACCTACGAGCAGTACTTC.